Shown below are 14 T cell receptor beta chains from a single sample sequenced in a study of cytomegalovirus exposure and HLA in healthy donors. PCR primers comprised 60 Vbeta and 13 Jbeta primers. Sequencing was performed with immunoSEQ multiplex PCR; in TCRdb, only in-frame clones are kept and a portion is missing. The sample comprises fewer than 100,000 clones, around 80% of which are singletons, and approximately 1% rests with the top ten. Sequencing was performed on PBMCs. Receptors were obtained from a male donor in good health and CMV-seronegative.

The chain couples TRBV7-7 to TRBJ2-1, with D tentatively TRBD2 (7 bases). V was cut by 0 bases and J by 7 bases, with 13 bases left in between. Germline assignment: CDR1 SSHAT and CDR2 FNYEAQ (reference sequence). There are 15 residues in the CDR3. The CDR3 nucleotides read TGTGCCAGCAGCTTAGCGGGGGGGCTAGCTAATGAGCAGTTCTTC. Protein sequence: CASSLAGGLANEQFF.

The chain recombines TRBV25-1 with TRBJ1-1; D is undetermined. The germline V gene encodes CDR1 MGHDK and CDR2 SYGVNS. The CDR3 covers 11 residues. Trimming cost V 5 bases and J 3 bases, with 4 bases left between them. In DNA form, the CDR3 reads TGTGCCAGCAGTCTACACACTGAAGCTTTCTTT. It codes for CASSLHTEAFF.

CDR3 sequence (DNA): TGTGCCAGCAGCCCAGGGTTGGGTTACGAGCAGTACTTC. Translating it yields CASSPGLGYEQYF. The genes are TRBV13 and TRBJ2-7, with TRBD1 as a possible D gene (5 bases). V lost 5 bases and J lost 4, with 12 bases in between. This CDR3 region has 13 residues. The V gene's germline CDR1 is PRHDT and CDR2 FYEKMQ (reference sequence).

This clone was counted a few times. The rearrangement uses TRBV6-5 and TRBJ2-5, with D possibly TRBD2 on 6 matching bases. This CDR3 has 16 amino acids. Trimming removed 0 bases at V and 1 base at J, with 12 bases between. Germline lookup yields CDR1 MNHEY and CDR2 SVGAGI. CDR3: CASSYSAGPLQETQYF. The CDR3 DNA reads as TGTGCCAGCAGTTACTCGGCGGGACCCCTCCAAGAGACCCAGTACTTC.

The rearrangement joins TRBV2 to TRBJ2-7, with 7 bases that match TRBD1. V was pared by 10 bases and J by 0 bases, with 6 bases of the junction left unmatched. Germline V gene lookup returns CDR1 SNHLY and CDR2 FYNNEI. CDR3 length: 13 residues. CDR3 sequence reads: CATADRSSYEQYF. For the CDR3, the DNA is TGTGCCACCGCGGACAGGAGCTCCTACGAGCAGTACTTC.

For the CDR3, the DNA is TGTGCCAGCAGCTTAGTCAGGGGGAACACCATATATTTT. This codes for CASSLVRGNTIYF. V gene TRBV13 combines with J gene TRBJ1-3, with 7 bases matching TRBD1. V shed 1 base and J 7 bases; nucleotides not matched to a gene: 1. Germline assignment: CDR1 PRHDT and CDR2 FYEKMQ (reference sequence). This CDR3 is built from 13 residues. Using reference TRBV13 and TRBJ1-3 for the parts outside the CDR3, the full variable domain is AAGVIQSPRHLIKEKRETATLKCYPIPRHDTVYWYQQGPGQDPQFLISFYEKMQSDKGSIPDRFSAQQFSDYHSELNMSSLELGDSALYFCASSLVRGNTIYFGEGSWLTVV.

Only a few counts were recorded for this clone. CDR3 bases: TGCGCCAGCAGCCCGTTCGGCAGGGCGAACACCGGGGAGCTGTTTTTT. It translates to CASSPFGRANTGELFF. The chain recombines TRBV5-1 with TRBJ2-2; a weak D match, TRBD1 (5 bases). Germline CDR1 reads SGHRS; CDR2 reads YFSETQ. The germline V and J ends were trimmed by 4 bases and 0 bases, with 13 bases remaining between them. CDR3 length: 16 amino acids.

This clone was found a few times. The chain joins TRBV7-2 to TRBJ1-3; D remains unclear. The CDR3 covers 15 residues. Germline CDR1 reads SGHTA; CDR2 reads FQGNSA. The V and J ends lost 5 bases and 0 bases respectively, with 11 bases between them. For the CDR3, the DNA is TGTGCCAGCAGCCCACTGCCCGTCTCTGGAAACACCATATATTTT. Its protein is CASSPLPVSGNTIYF.

The gene calls are TRBV10-3 and TRBJ1-6; D remains unclear. Trimming cost V 5 bases and J 0 bases, with 8 bases left between them. CDR3 length: 15 amino acids. Germline V CDR1 and CDR2: ENHRY, SYGVKD. The CDR3 nucleotides read TGTGCCATCAGTTCCCGGAGCTCCTATAATTCACCCCTCCACTTT. This gives the protein CAISSRSSYNSPLHF.

In its sample, this clone was seen a few times. This sequence joins TRBV27 and TRBJ2-5; TRBD2 aligns across 14 bases. Germline V gives CDR1 MNHEY, CDR2 SMNVEV (reference sequence). The CDR3 is 17 amino acids. Trimming at V came to 5 bases and at J to 2 bases, leaving 7 bases not matched to a gene. The CDR3 bases are TGTGCCAGCAGTCCTCTGGGACTAGCGGGGGTACAAGAGACCCAGTACTTC. Protein product: CASSPLGLAGVQETQYF.

The rearrangement uses TRBV5-4 and TRBJ2-7; TRBD1 might be the D (6 bases). Germline CDR1 SGHNT, CDR2 YYREEE (reference sequence). The V gene lost 3 bases and the J gene lost 1 base, with 20 bases spanning the gap. CDR3 size: 17 residues. The CDR3, as DNA: TGTGCCAGCAGCTCGCCTGGGTCAGGGGCAGGGTCCTACGAGCAGTACTTC. The encoded protein is CASSSPGSGAGSYEQYF. The complete variable domain, with remaining parts taken from reference TRBV5-4 and TRBJ2-7, reads ETGVTQSPTHLIKTRGQQVTLRCSSQSGHNTVSWYQQALGQGPQFIFQYYREEENGRGNFPPRFSGLQFPNYSSELNVNALELDDSALYLCASSSPGSGAGSYEQYFGPGTRLTVT.

The J gene is TRBJ2-7, the V gene TRBV7-2; 10 nucleotides match TRBD1. V was clipped by 6 bases and J by 4 bases; unmatched bases: 21. The CDR3 has 19 residues. Germline CDR1 and CDR2: SGHTA and FQGNSA. CDR3 DNA sequence: TGTGCCAGCAGTCGACAGGGGGCTAGGATGGGCCCAGGCGCTTACGAGCAGTACTTC. Protein product: CASSRQGARMGPGAYEQYF. Full variable domain (outside the CDR3, taken from reference TRBV7-2 and TRBJ2-7): GAGVSQSPSNKVTEKGKDVELRCDPISGHTALYWYRQSLGQGLEFLIYFQGNSAPDKSGLPSDRFSAERTGGSVSTLTIQRTQQEDSAVYLCASSRQGARMGPGAYEQYFGPGTRLTVT.

This chain uses TRBV10-1 with TRBJ2-7; D gene ambiguous. CDR1 and CDR2 from the germline V gene are WNHNN and SYGVQD (reference sequence). V gave up 8 bases and J gave up 6 bases, with 11 bases separating them. The CDR3 runs to 11 residues. The DNA of the CDR3 is TGCGCCAGCTCACCAGGATCCGAGCAGTACTTC. This gives the protein CASSPGSEQYF.

The J gene is TRBJ1-2, the V gene TRBV28; D call uncertain. This CDR3 contains 14 residues. Trimming left V 8 bases short and J 7 bases short, with 20 bases between. The germline V gene encodes CDR1 MDHEN and CDR2 SYDVKM. CDR3 sequence reads: CASGILSGSSGYTF. As DNA, the CDR3 is TGTGCCAGCGGAATTTTAAGTGGGAGTTCTGGCTACACCTTC.